Sequencing of this T cell receptor beta chain was carried out in a study of cytomegalovirus exposure and HLA in healthy donors (dated by TCRdb to about 2017). Regarding the complete study: An earlier analysis of 587 of the donors reported about 300 Gb of sequence data and 95 million to 130 million unique TCR beta sequences obtained from about 179 million T cells. Donor age, sex, ethnicity and CMV serostatus were compiled alongside the repertoire data. All discovery cohort repertoires had been generated on a single sequencing platform. Among the roughly 380 genotyped donors, approximately 81% belonged to the genetic ancestry cluster associated with self-reported Caucasian donors. To decide whether each TCR beta V gene segment behaved as functional or pseudogenic, an earlier analysis of fewer than 750 of the donors relied on high-throughput TCR beta sequencing. Roughly 5 DR-DQ haplotypes were treated as single units for association and clustering because of strong linkage in the cohort. The study used immunosequencing to profile the T cell repertoires of 666 subjects and linked those repertoires to cytomegalovirus serostatus. HLA typing covered class I and class II loci at four-digit resolution. A later analysis re-examined previously published TCR beta repertoires from more than 600 donors and added high-resolution HLA genotyping to investigate patterns of TCR occurrence. Genome-wide SNP genotypes for about 55% of the roughly 670 donors were used in a later genetic analysis, which treated that subset as a discovery cohort. Across around 400 genotyped donors of the cohort, an average of about 240,000 unique TCR beta nucleotide sequences per donor were sequenced, and 15% to 20% of those sequences were non-productive. The study aimed to test whether signatures of past pathogen exposure could be identified by cataloging public T cell receptors. To predict cytomegalovirus infection status, the study combined high-throughput TCR immunosequencing, statistical association of individual TCRs with disease status, and machine learning. A separate validation cohort of over 95 different subjects was used in addition to the approximately 700-subject first cohort. In the later analysis, no new phenotypic data were used to find candidate immune exposures; instead, reliance was placed on TCR beta sequences and their occurrence across donors. About 330 gigabases of sequencing data and 91 million or so unique TCR sequences made up an early release that covered fewer than 650 HLA-typed donors. Typing coverage differed by locus: A, B, C, DRB1 and DQB1 were typed in about 620-640 donors, DQA1 in about 500, DPA1 in 600 to 610, and DPB1 in 472. Overall study outcomes, separate from this receptor: A further reported finding was that TCR beta sequences accurately predicted the HLA-A and HLA-B alleles for most subjects in the first cohort. In the study, 164 TCR beta chains were listed as associated with cytomegalovirus. The cohort was sequenced for TCR beta chains only, and without alpha or paired-chain data the features that could be detected were limited. HLA typing was unavailable for some donors at each locus, so association tests used only the typed subset. The authors suggested that the approach could potentially be generalized to other disease states and immunological phenotypes. Across donors, most TCR sequences were observed very rarely, whereas some public TCRs were present in many individuals. Immune exposure information for the cohort was limited to CMV serostatus. In an earlier analysis of around 600 of the donors, most TCR beta V segments appeared in productive rearrangements about 87% or about 30% of the time, broadly matching IMGT annotations. Compared with the approximately 700-donor mean, donors in an Asian-associated ancestry cluster had fewer N-insertions in productive TCRs, according to a later genetic analysis. In a later analysis, several top co-occurrence clusters were reported to appear linked to parvovirus B19, influenza, CMV and Epstein-Barr virus. According to a later analysis, TCR association rates differed among HLA loci, with DRB1 alleles showing the most associated TCRs and HLA-C alleles showing the fewest. A cluster of highly shared sequence variants was judged likely to be a technical artifact of the sequencing pipeline. Because counts were too low, 15 to 20 rarely observed V segments, including chromosome 9 orphons, were excluded from the earlier analysis of several hundred of the donors. A later analysis found that HLA-associated TCR beta chains were more clonally expanded and had lower generation probabilities than equally common non-associated chains. Some IMGT-functional V segments, including TRBV6-2 and TRBV6-3, could not be distinguished by the 87-base-pair reads and were therefore excluded. Roughly uniform sequencing depth across donors was assumed in presence/absence analyses, although this assumption may not hold. A later genetic analysis associated a missense DCLRE1C variant with V-gene and J-gene trimming of TCR beta chains, and an independent cohort replicated the association. At a false discovery rate of 0.05, a later analysis linked 15,000 to 20,000 TCR beta sequences to specific HLA alleles. Strong co-occurrence of HLA alleles, especially DR and DQ, made assigning TCR associations to individual alleles difficult. The classifier was reported to diagnose cytomegalovirus status with high specificity and sensitivity in both the original cohort and the validation cohort. Linkage disequilibrium might explain the correlated functional status among segregating V segments, but an unknown experimental factor could not be excluded. Most CMV-associated TCR beta chains appeared to be HLA-restricted in a later analysis, and the HLA associations seemed to be driven largely by CMV exposure. In vitro tests confirmed that three of the cytomegalovirus-associated TCR beta chains recognize cytomegalovirus antigens.

From the cysteine up to the phenylalanine, the CDR3 has a length of 15 residues. Only the CDR3 part of the read is kept: 45 bases, read in frame from the first base. CDR1 and CDR2, per the germline V gene (reference sequence), are SGHAT and FQDESV. V trim: 5 bases; J trim: 3 bases; unmatched bases: 6. In total, approximately 610 healthy bone marrow donors made up the cohort. At the time of sampling, all cohort members were nominally healthy, though unrecorded immune exposures were likely present. The donor was CMV seropositive and belonged to the group of 250 to 300 seropositive cohort members. Every donor gave a peripheral blood sample, and the peripheral blood mononuclear cells from that sample were used for TCR beta sequencing. The Qiagen DNeasy Blood Extraction Kit was used to extract genomic DNA from the blood cell samples. Concerning this clone itself: No cognate antigen has been identified for it. Base qualities are not at hand, and no much larger clone is one base apart.

The method was the immunoSEQ multiplex PCR assay. For the multiplex PCR, a mixture combining 60 forward primers for TCR Vbeta segments and 13 reverse primers for TCR Jbeta segments was used. A multiplex PCR assay on genomic DNA amplified the CDR3 region of rearranged TCR beta genes. On the Illumina HiSeq System, the amplified TCR beta libraries were sequenced as 87-base-pair reads. The authors' pipeline ran thus. A later analysis tallied tens of millions of unique TCR beta chains across the approximately 670 repertoires, and roughly 11 million of those chains were shared by two or more donors. A nearest-neighbor algorithm error-corrected the raw reads and collapsed the reads into unique sequences, merging closely related sequences to remove PCR and sequencing errors. V, D and J gene segments were assigned by aligning CDR3 sequences to IMGT reference sequences. Each retained sequence needed at least a six-nucleotide match to both a V gene segment and a J gene segment. A rearrangement was called productive if the CDR3 had no stop codons and remained in frame with V and J, and every other rearrangement was called non-productive. Following IMGT convention, CDR3 was defined as the stretch from the second conserved V-encoded cysteine to the conserved J-encoded phenylalanine. The earlier analysis of roughly 590 of the donors excluded any sequence lacking an unambiguous match to a single V gene segment. An earlier analysis of a few hundred of the donors called V segments functional above 56.7% productive rearrangements and segregating when the between-donor standard deviation exceeded 5%. To diagnose cytomegalovirus status from the catalog of TCR beta chain sequences, a statistical classification framework was built. V and J gene assignment, in a later analysis, came from comparing TCR nucleotide sequences with IMGT/GENE-DB human TR gene sequences. In a later analysis, CDR3 sequences and most-parsimonious VDJ recombination scenarios were assigned using the TCRdist pipeline. In a later analysis, every TCR beta chain was defined by the combination of its CDR3 amino acid sequence and its V-gene family, and reads without a unique V-gene family were dropped. As a way to deal with suspected cross-contamination and a sequencing artifact, a later analysis dropped nearly 600 nucleotide sequences that were highly shared and had low generation probability. In a later analysis, a clonal expansion index for each public chain was calculated from normalized within-repertoire ranks of inferred template counts. A later analysis computed generation probabilities with a VDJ recombination model fitted to out-of-frame rearrangements, and checked the results against IGoR. Hypergeometric tests were used in a later analysis to score TCR-TCR, TCR-HLA and TCR-CMV co-occurrence, with a repertoire-size bias correction applied to the TCR pairs. In a later analysis, false discovery rates were estimated by permuting HLA or CMV assignments 20 times. A later analysis grouped co-occurring TCRs with DBSCAN, adding TCRdist sequence similarity when clustering within HLA-allele-positive subsets. Co-occurrence clustering excluded repertoires with fewer than 30,000 or more than 120,000 public chains, plus five with anomalous nucleotide sharing. The clones in this table, taken by TCRdb from immuneACCESS, are in-frame only. Not every clone is retained; where verified, under half of the shortfall comes from an unresolved V gene, and the cause of the rest is unknown. V, J and clone size reflect that table, while D and trimming were determined from the DNA. This sample is represented by about 190,000 clones; roughly four fifths of them were singletons. The ten most abundant clones make up approximately 3.1% of the sample.

Material: PBMCs. The chain is made from TRBV11-1 and TRBJ2-1, with TRBD2 matching 8 junction bases. This TCR came from a woman aged 25-40 years in good health and CMV-seropositive. The CDR3 region has the sequence CASSTGTRDYNEQFF. The DNA reads as follows: TGTGCCAGCAGCACCGGGACTAGGGACTACAATGAGCAGTTCTTC. Beyond the CDR3, the reference TRBV11-1 and TRBJ2-1 genes provide the residues; the full variable domain reads: EAEVAQSPRYKITEKSQAVAFWCDPISGHATLYWYRQILGQGPELLVQFQDESVVDDSQLPKDRFSAERLKGVDSTLKIQPAELGDSAMYLCASSTGTRDYNEQFFGPGTRLTVL.